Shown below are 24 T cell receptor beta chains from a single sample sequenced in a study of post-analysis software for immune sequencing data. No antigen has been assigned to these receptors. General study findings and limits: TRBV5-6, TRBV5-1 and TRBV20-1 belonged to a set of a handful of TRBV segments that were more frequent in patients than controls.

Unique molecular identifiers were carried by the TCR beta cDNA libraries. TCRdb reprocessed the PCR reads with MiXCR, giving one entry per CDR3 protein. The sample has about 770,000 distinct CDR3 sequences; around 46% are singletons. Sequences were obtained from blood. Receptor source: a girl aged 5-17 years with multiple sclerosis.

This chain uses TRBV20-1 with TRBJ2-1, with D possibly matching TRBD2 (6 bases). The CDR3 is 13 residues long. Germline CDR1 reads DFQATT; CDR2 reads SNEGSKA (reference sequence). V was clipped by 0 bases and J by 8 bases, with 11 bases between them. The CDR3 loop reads CSARDRTIYEQFF. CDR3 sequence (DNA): TGCAGTGCTAGAGATCGGACTATTTATGAGCAGTTCTTC.

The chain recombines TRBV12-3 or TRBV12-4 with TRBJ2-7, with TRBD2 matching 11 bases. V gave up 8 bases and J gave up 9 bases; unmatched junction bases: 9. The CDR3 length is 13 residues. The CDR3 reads CASQFTSGGGQYF. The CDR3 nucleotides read TGTGCCAGCCAGTTTACTAGCGGGGGCGGGCAGTACTTC.

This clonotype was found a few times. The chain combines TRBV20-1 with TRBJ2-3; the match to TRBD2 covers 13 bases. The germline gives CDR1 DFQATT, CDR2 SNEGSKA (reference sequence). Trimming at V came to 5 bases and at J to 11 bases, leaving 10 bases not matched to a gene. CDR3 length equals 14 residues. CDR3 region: CSAEAGTSGMKQYF. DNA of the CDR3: TGCAGTGCTGAGGCCGGGACTAGCGGGATGAAGCAGTATTTT.

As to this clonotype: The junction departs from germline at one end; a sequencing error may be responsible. The DNA for the CDR3 is TGTGTCATCAGTGACAGCGGGAGGGCCTACGAGCAGTACTTC. Its translation is CVISDSGRAYEQYF. The chain is built from TRBV10-3 and TRBJ2-7; TRBD2 aligns across 10 bases. CDR3 length equals 14 residues. Germline V gene data show CDR1 as ENHRY and CDR2 as SYGVKD.

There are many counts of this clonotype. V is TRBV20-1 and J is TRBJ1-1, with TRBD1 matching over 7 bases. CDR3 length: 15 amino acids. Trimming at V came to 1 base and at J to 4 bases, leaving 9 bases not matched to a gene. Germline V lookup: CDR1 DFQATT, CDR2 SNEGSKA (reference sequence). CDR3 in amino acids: CSARATKTGSTEAFF. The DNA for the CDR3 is TGCAGTGCTAGAGCTACCAAGACAGGGAGCACTGAAGCTTTCTTT.

The CDR3 loop is CASSLGRGLEKETQYF. The CDR3 nucleotides are TGTGCCAGCAGCTTAGGTCGGGGACTAGAGAAAGAGACCCAGTACTTC. This chain connects TRBV7-2 to TRBJ2-5; TRBD2 aligns across 8 bases. V gave up 1 base and J gave up 3 bases; unmatched junction bases: 7. CDR3 length: 16 residues. The germline V gene encodes CDR1 SGHTA and CDR2 FQGNSA.

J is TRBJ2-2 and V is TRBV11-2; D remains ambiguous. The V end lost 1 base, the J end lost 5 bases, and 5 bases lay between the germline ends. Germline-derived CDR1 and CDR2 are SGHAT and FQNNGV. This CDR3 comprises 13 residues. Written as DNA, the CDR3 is TGTGCCAGCAGCTTAGGAAAAACCGGGGAGCTGTTTTTT. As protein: CASSLGKTGELFF.

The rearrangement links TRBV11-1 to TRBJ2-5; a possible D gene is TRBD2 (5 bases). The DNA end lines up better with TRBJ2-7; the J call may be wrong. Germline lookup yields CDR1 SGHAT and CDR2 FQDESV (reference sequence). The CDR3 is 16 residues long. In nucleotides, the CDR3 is TGTGCCAGCAGCCCAAGACGGGGTGGGATTGTGTTCGAGCAGTACTTC. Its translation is CASSPRRGGIVFEQYF.

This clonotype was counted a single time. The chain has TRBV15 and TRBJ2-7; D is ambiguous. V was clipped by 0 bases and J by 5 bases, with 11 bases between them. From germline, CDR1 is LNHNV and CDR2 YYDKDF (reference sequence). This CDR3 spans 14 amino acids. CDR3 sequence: CATSRDLNKNEQYF. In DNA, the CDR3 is TGTGCCACCAGCAGAGATCTAAACAAGAACGAGCAGTACTTC.

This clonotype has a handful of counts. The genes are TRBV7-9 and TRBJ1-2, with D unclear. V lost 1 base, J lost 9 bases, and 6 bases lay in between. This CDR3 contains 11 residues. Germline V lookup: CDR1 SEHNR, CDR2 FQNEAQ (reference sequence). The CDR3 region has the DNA TGTGCCAGCAGCTTAGGCCGGAGCTACACCTTC. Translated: CASSLGRSYTF.

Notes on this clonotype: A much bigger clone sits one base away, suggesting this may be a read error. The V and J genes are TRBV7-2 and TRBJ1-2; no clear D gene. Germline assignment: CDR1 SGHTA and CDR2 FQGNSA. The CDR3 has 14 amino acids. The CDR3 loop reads CASSFGQANYGCTF. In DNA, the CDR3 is TGTGCCAGCAGCTTTGGTCAGGCCAACTATGGCTGCACCTTC.

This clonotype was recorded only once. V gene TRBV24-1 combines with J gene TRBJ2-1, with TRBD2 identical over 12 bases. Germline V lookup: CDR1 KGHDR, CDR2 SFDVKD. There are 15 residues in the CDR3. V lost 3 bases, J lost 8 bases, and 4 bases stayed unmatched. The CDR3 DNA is TGTGCCACCAGTGATCCGGGACTAGCGGGCTATGAGCAGTTCTTC. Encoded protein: CATSDPGLAGYEQFF.

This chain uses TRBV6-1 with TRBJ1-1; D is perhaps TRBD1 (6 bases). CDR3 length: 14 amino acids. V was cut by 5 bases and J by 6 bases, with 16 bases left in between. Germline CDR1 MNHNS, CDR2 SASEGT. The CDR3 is CASSSRGGPAEAFF. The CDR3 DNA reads TGTGCCAGCAGTTCTAGAGGGGGACCAGCTGAAGCTTTCTTT.

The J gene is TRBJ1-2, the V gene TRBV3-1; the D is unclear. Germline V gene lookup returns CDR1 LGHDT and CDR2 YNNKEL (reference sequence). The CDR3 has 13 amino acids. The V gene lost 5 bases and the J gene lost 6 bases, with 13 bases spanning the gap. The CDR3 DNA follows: TGTGCCAGCAGCTCCCCGAGGGCCCATGGCTACACCTTC. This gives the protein CASSSPRAHGYTF. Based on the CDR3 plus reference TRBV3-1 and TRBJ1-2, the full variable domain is DTAVSQTPKYLVTQMGNDKSIKCEQNLGHDTMYWYKQDSKKFLKIMFSYNNKELIINETVPNRFSPKSPDKAHLNLHINSLELGDSAVYFCASSSPRAHGYTFGSGTRLTVV.

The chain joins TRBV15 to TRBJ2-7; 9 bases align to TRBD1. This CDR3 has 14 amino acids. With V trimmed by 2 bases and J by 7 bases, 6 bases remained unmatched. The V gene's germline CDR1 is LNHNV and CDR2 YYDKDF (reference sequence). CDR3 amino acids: CATSRTGTGHEQYF. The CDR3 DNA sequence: TGTGCCACCAGCAGAACCGGGACAGGGCATGAGCAGTACTTC.

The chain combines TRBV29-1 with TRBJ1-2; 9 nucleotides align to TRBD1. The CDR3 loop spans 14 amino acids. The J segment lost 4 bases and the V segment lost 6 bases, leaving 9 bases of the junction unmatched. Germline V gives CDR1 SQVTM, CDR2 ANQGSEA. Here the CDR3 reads CSVGQGIKGYGYTF. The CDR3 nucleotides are TGCAGCGTGGGACAGGGTATTAAGGGCTATGGCTACACCTTC.

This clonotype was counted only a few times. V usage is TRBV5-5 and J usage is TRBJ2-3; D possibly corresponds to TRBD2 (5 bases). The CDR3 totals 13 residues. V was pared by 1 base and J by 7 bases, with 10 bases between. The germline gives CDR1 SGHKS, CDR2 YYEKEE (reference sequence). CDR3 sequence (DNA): TGTGCCAGCAGCTTGTCGGGAACAAATACGCAGTATTTT. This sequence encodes CASSLSGTNTQYF. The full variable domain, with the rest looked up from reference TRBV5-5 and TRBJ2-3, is DAGVTQSPTHLIKTRGQQVTLRCSPISGHKSVSWYQQVLGQGPQFIFQYYEKEERGRGNFPDRFSARQFPNYSSELNVNALLLGDSALYLCASSLSGTNTQYFGPGTRLTVL.

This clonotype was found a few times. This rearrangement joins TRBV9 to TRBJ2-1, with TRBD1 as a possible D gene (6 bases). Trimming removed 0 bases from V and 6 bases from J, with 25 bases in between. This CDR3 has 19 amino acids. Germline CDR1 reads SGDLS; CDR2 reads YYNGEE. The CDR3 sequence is CASSVERVRTRTDSNEQFF. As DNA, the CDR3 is TGTGCCAGCAGCGTAGAGAGGGTCCGGACGCGGACAGACTCCAATGAGCAGTTCTTC.

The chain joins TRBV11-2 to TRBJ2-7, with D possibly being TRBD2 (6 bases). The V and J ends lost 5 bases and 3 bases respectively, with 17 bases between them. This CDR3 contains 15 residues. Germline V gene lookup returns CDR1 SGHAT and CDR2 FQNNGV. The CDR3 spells CASSPGMGLGYEQYF. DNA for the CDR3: TGTGCCAGCAGCCCCGGCATGGGACTGGGCTACGAGCAGTACTTC.

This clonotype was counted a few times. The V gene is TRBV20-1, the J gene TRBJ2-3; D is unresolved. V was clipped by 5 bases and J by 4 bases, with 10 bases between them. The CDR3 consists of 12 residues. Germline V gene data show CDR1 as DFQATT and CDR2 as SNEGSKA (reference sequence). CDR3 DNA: TGCAGTGCTCCCCGGTTCGCAGATACGCAGTATTTT. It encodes CSAPRFADTQYF.

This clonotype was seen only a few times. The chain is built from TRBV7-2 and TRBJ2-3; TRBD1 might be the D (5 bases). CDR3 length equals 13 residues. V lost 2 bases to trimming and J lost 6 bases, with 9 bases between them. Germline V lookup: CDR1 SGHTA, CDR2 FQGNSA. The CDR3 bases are TGTGCCAGCAGCTTATCCAGGGTGGATACGCAGTATTTT. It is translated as CASSLSRVDTQYF.

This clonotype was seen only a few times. The CDR3 region has the DNA TGTGCCAGCAGTGACTACAGGGGGCTTGTACAGTACTTC. Residues: CASSDYRGLVQYF. The rearrangement joins TRBV6-5 to TRBJ2-5, with 9 bases matching TRBD1. J gave up 11 bases and V 5 bases, and 9 bases lay outside the gene matches. The CDR3 covers 13 residues. Germline values: CDR1 MNHEY, CDR2 SVGAGI.

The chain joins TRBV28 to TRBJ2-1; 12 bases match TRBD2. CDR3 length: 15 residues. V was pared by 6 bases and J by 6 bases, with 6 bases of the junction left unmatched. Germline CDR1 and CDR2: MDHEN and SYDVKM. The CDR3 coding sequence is TGTGCCAGCAGACCTACTAGCGGGAGGCCCAATGAGCAGTTCTTC. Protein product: CASRPTSGRPNEQFF.

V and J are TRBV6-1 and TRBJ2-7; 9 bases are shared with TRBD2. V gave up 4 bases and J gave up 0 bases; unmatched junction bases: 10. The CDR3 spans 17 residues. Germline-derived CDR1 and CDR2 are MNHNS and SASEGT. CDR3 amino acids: CASSARWTSESSYEQYF. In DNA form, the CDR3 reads TGTGCCAGCAGTGCACGCTGGACTAGCGAGAGCTCCTACGAGCAGTACTTC.